This T cell receptor (beta chain) emerged from a study of graft-versus-host responses after intestinal transplantation. Overall study context: Those transplanted obtained multivisceral, liver-intestinal, or isolated intestinal grafts.

Concerning this clone itself: Its antigen is undetermined.

Study results and limitations: The marrow of recipients harbored GvH clones, and ileum or blood showed some of them first.

Germline V gene data show CDR1 as WSHSY and CDR2 as SAAADI. V lost 6 bases, J lost 1 base, and 8 bases stayed unmatched. CDR3 length: 18 amino acids. Profiling relied on immunoSEQ multiplex PCR, and the TCRdb table lists in-frame clones only, not all of them. The profile shows about 90,000 clones, 80% to 95% of them singletons. The TCR was taken from a human donor who was the organ donor for an intestinal transplant. The chain joins TRBV10-2 to TRBJ1-6, with 11 bases aligning to TRBD1. The starting material was unstimulated CD4+ T cells sorted from spleen or lymph node cells, obtained before transplant. CDR3 residues: CASRTGTGGTSYNSPLHF. DNA of the CDR3: TGCGCCAGCAGGACCGGGACAGGGGGTACGTCCTATAATTCACCCCTCCACTTT.